What follows are 17 T cell receptor beta chains derived from one specimen sequenced in a study of T cell responses to AZD1222 COVID-19 vaccine. Only in-frame clones appear in the TCRdb table, and some are missing; sequencing was by immunoSEQ multiplex PCR. The sample shows around 120,000 clones, roughly 84% of them seen only once. Sequencing used peripheral blood, obtained 28 days after the second AZD1222 dose. The origin of the receptors is an adult who received the AZD1222 COVID-19 vaccine.

The chain couples TRBV5-1 to TRBJ1-6, with 11 positions matching TRBD1. This CDR3 comprises 19 residues. Germline V gives CDR1 SGHRS, CDR2 YFSETQ. J gave up 9 bases and V 1 base, and 15 bases lay outside the gene matches. CDR3 region: CASSLFALLGTGGRSPLHF. The CDR3 region has the DNA TGCGCCAGCAGCTTGTTCGCCTTGCTGGGGACAGGGGGTCGTTCACCCCTCCACTTT.

This clone is a singleton in its sample. The V and J genes are TRBV7-9 and TRBJ1-2; D is ambiguous. Germline V gene lookup returns CDR1 SEHNR and CDR2 FQNEAQ (reference sequence). This CDR3 is 13 amino acids long. V was pared by 4 bases and J by 2 bases, with 8 bases between. Here the CDR3 reads CASSSQVNYGYTF. The DNA for the CDR3 is TGTGCCAGCAGCTCACAAGTCAACTATGGCTACACCTTC.

The rearrangement links TRBV5-5 to TRBJ1-1; D ambiguous. This CDR3 spans 14 amino acids. Germline loops: CDR1 SGHKS, CDR2 YYEKEE (reference sequence). V shed 2 bases and J shed 0 bases, with 8 bases lying between them. The CDR3 DNA sequence: TGTGCCAGCAGCTTAGGTCGCGTGAACACTGAAGCTTTCTTT. Translating it yields CASSLGRVNTEAFF.

The count of this clone is one. The rearrangement links TRBV10-3 to TRBJ1-6; no firm D call. Germline assignment: CDR1 ENHRY and CDR2 SYGVKD. This CDR3 region has 13 residues. V lost 0 bases to trimming and J lost 7 bases, with 4 bases between them. As DNA, the CDR3 is TGTGCCATCAGTGAGTCAGGGAATTCACCCCTCCACTTT. Translating gives CAISESGNSPLHF.

The V gene is TRBV3-1 (or the pseudogene TRBV3-2), the J gene TRBJ2-7, with TRBD1 matching over 10 bases. CDR1 and CDR2 (germline): LGHDT, YNNKEL (reference sequence). Trimming cost V 5 bases and J 0 bases; bases outside gene matches: 13. The CDR3 has 18 residues. DNA of the CDR3: TGTGCCAGCAGCGAAAAAGGTGTCGGGACAGGGGACTCCTACGAGCAGTACTTC. Its protein product is CASSEKGVGTGDSYEQYF.

This clone was picked up one time. The chain links TRBV12-3 or TRBV12-4 to TRBJ1-2, with D uncertain. V lost 5 bases and J lost 2, with 9 bases in between. The CDR3 covers 13 residues. The CDR3 reads CASSRAGNYGYTF. CDR3 DNA: TGTGCCAGCAGTCGGGCGGGAAACTATGGCTACACCTTC.

The rearrangement links TRBV15 to TRBJ1-2; unclear D gene. CDR3 length: 13 residues. V was shortened by 4 bases and J by 5 bases, with 11 bases between the two germline ends. The germline CDR1 and CDR2 sequences are LNHNV and YYDKDF (reference sequence). The CDR3 sequence is CATSTGNGYGYTF. For the CDR3, the DNA is TGTGCCACCAGCACGGGGAACGGTTATGGCTACACCTTC.

The rearrangement uses TRBV4-1 and TRBJ1-6; the D is unclear. Germline values: CDR1 MGHRA, CDR2 YSYEKL. The germline V and J ends were trimmed by 1 base and 7 bases, with 14 bases remaining between them. The CDR3 is 16 residues long. The CDR3 DNA follows: TGCGCCAGCAGCCAAGTCTTCCCCCTGGGCAATTCACCCCTCCACTTT. Its protein product is CASSQVFPLGNSPLHF.

The V call is TRBV12-3 or TRBV12-4, the J call TRBJ2-3; D perhaps matches TRBD2 (5 bases). With 5 bases removed from V and 3 bases from J, the gap between germline ends came to 9 bases. The CDR3 has 13 residues. DNA for the CDR3: TGTGCCAGCAGTGTCCCGGGGACAGATACGCAGTATTTT. Translated, it gives CASSVPGTDTQYF.

The rearrangement joins TRBV5-1 to TRBJ2-5; D is perhaps TRBD1 (5 bases). Germline V gene sequence: CDR1 SGHRS, CDR2 YFSETQ. The V end was cut by 0 bases, the J end by 3 bases, with 12 bases between. This CDR3 spans 15 amino acids. The CDR3 sequence: CASSLVGRAEETQYF. As DNA, the CDR3 is TGCGCCAGCAGCTTGGTGGGCAGGGCTGAAGAGACCCAGTACTTC.

This clone came up a few times. V and J are TRBV27 and TRBJ2-1; unclear D gene. Trimming took 0 bases from V and 0 from J, leaving 12 bases between them. The CDR3 extends over 17 amino acids. Germline CDR1 reads MNHEY; CDR2 reads SMNVEV (reference sequence). The CDR3 loop is CASSLSLALSSYNEQFF. In nucleotides, the CDR3 is TGTGCCAGCAGTTTATCGTTGGCCCTAAGCTCCTACAATGAGCAGTTCTTC.

The genes are TRBV28 and TRBJ2-1, with TRBD1 matching over 9 bases. Trimming took 3 bases from V and 8 from J; bases not matched to a gene: 11. Germline V gene data show CDR1 as MDHEN and CDR2 as SYDVKM. The CDR3 is 16 residues long. As DNA, the CDR3 is TGTGCCAGCAGTTTCCCGGACAGGGGTGGGGGGCATGAGCAGTTCTTC. Its protein product is CASSFPDRGGGHEQFF.

The rearrangement links TRBV5-4 to TRBJ1-5; a possible D gene is TRBD1 (6 bases). The germline CDR1 and CDR2 sequences are SGHNT and YYREEE (reference sequence). This CDR3 contains 16 residues. V shed 4 bases and J shed 0 bases, with 14 bases lying between them. The CDR3 here is CASSRRGGDSNQPQHF. CDR3 sequence (DNA): TGTGCCAGCAGCCGTAGAGGGGGGGATAGCAATCAGCCCCAGCATTTT.

The rearrangement uses TRBV27 and TRBJ2-7, with a weak D call TRBD1 (5 bases). CDR3 length: 12 residues. Trimming removed 6 bases at V and 7 bases at J, with 13 bases between. Per the germline V gene, CDR1 is MNHEY and CDR2 is SMNVEV (reference sequence). CDR3 bases: TGTGCCAGCAGGGTAGGGGTTGGGGAGCAGTACTTC. It yields the protein CASRVGVGEQYF.

This chain links TRBV6-6 with TRBJ2-1; 8 bases agree with TRBD1. This CDR3 has 13 amino acids. The junction had 12 bases not matched to a gene; V was cut back by 5 bases and J by 15 bases. CDR1 MNHNY and CDR2 SVGAGI come from the germline V gene (reference sequence). CDR3: CASSGQGARWWFF. The CDR3 DNA is TGTGCCAGCAGTGGGCAGGGGGCGAGGTGGTGGTTCTTC.

This chain connects TRBV6-2 or TRBV6-3 to TRBJ2-1; D possibly corresponds to TRBD1 (5 bases). This CDR3 region has 17 residues. The V gene's germline CDR1 is MNHEY and CDR2 SVGEGT. V lost 2 bases to trimming and J lost 8 bases, with 22 bases between them. This chain's CDR3 is CASSYTGGPQNKDEQFF. CDR3 DNA: TGTGCCAGCAGTTACACAGGTGGACCCCAGAATAAGGATGAGCAGTTCTTC.

The chain couples TRBV21-1 to TRBJ1-5. TRBV21-1 is flagged as a pseudogene. This CDR3 is 17 amino acids long. In DNA form, the CDR3 reads TGTGCCAGCAGCAAAAGTCGTGGAGGGACGGACCATCAGCCCCAGCATTTT. Protein sequence: CASSKSRGGTDHQPQHF.